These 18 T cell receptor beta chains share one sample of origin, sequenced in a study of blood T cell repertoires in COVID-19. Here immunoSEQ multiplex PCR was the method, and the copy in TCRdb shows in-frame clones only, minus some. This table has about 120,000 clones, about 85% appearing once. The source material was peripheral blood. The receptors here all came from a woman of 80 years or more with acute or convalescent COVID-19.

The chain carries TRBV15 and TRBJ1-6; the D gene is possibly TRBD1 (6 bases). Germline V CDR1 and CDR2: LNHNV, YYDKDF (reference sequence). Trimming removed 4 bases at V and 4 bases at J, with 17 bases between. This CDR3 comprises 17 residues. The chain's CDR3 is CATSTQGPSGYNSPLHF. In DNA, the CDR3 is TGTGCCACCAGCACACAGGGTCCCTCGGGGTATAATTCACCCCTCCACTTT.

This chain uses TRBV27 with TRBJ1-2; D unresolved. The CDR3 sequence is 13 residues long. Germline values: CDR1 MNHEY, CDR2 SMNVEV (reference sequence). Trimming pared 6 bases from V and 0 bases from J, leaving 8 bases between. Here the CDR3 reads CASSRGTNYGYTF. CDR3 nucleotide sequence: TGTGCCAGCAGCCGTGGCACTAACTATGGCTACACCTTC.

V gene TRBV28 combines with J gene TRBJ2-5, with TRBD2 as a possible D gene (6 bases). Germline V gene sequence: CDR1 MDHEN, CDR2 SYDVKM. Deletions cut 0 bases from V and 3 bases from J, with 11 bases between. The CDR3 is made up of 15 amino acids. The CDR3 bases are TGTGCCAGCAGTTTATGGGGAGCGGGTGAAGAGACCCAGTACTTC. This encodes CASSLWGAGEETQYF.

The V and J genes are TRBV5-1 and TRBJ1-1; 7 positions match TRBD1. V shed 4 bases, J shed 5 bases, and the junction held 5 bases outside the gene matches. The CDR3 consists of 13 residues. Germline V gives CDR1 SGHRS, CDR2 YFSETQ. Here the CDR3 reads CASSGQVRTEAFF. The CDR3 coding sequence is TGCGCCAGCAGCGGACAGGTAAGGACTGAAGCTTTCTTT.

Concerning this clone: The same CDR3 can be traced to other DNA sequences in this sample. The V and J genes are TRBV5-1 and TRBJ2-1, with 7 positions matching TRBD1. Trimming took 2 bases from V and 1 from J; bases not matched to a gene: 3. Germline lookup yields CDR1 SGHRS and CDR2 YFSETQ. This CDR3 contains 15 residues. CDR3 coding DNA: TGCGCCAGCAGCTTACAGGGGTCTTCCTACAATGAGCAGTTCTTC. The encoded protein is CASSLQGSSYNEQFF.

The CDR3 nucleotides read TGTGCCAGTTCGAAGGACAGTTCCTACCGCTCCTACGAGCAGTACTTC. This translates into CASSKDSSYRSYEQYF. The chain joins TRBV19 to TRBJ2-7, with a tentative D call TRBD1 (6 bases). With 8 bases removed from V and 0 bases from J, the gap between germline ends came to 20 bases. The CDR3 is made up of 16 amino acids. Per germline, CDR1 LNHDA and CDR2 SQIVND (reference sequence).

The CDR3 here is CASKHSRTIGDYGYTF. The CDR3 DNA reads as TGTGCCAGCAAACACTCCAGGACTATCGGGGACTATGGCTACACCTTC. The V and J genes are TRBV27 and TRBJ1-2; D is uncertain. V was cut by 7 bases and J by 3 bases, with 21 bases left in between. Germline CDR1 reads MNHEY; CDR2 reads SMNVEV (reference sequence). This CDR3 has 16 amino acids.

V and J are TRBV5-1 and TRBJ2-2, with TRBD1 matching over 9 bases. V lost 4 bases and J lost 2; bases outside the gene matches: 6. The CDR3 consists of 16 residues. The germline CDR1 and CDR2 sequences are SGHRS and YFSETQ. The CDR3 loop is CASSPGQGPNTGELFF. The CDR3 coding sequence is TGCGCCAGCAGCCCGGGACAGGGCCCTAACACCGGGGAGCTGTTTTTT.

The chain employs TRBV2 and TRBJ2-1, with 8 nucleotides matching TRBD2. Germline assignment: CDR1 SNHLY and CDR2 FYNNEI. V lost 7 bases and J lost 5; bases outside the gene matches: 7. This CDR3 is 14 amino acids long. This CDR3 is CASIAERGNNEQFF. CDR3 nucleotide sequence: TGTGCCAGCATTGCCGAGCGGGGGAACAATGAGCAGTTCTTC.

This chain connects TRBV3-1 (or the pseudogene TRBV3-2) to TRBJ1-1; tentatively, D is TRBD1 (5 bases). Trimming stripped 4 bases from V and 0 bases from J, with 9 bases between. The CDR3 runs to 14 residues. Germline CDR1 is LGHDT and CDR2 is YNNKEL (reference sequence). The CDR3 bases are TGTGCCAGCAGCCCCTGGGGGGTGAACACTGAAGCTTTCTTT. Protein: CASSPWGVNTEAFF.

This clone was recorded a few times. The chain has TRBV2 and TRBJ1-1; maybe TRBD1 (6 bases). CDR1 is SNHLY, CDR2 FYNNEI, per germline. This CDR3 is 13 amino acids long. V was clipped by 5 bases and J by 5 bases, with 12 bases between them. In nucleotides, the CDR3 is TGTGCCAGCAGTCTTACAGGGCCAACTGAAGCTTTCTTT. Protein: CASSLTGPTEAFF.

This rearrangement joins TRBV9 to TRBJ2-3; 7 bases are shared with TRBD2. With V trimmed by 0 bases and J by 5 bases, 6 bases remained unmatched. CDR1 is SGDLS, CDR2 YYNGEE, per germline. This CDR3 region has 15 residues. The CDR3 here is CASSVDPSGKDTQYF. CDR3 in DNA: TGTGCCAGCAGCGTAGACCCTAGCGGAAAAGATACGCAGTATTTT.

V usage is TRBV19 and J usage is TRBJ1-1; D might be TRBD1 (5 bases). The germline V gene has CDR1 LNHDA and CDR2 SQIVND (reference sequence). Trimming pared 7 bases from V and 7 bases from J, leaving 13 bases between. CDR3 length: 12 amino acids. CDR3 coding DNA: TGTGCCAGTACCCCGAGAACAGGTGAAGCTTTCTTT. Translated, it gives CASTPRTGEAFF.

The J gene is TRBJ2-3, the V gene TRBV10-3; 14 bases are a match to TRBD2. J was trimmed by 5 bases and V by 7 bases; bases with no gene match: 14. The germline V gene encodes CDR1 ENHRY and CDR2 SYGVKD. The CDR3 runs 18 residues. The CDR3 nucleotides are TGTGCCATCACTACCACGTCGACTAGCGGGGGGGTAGGAGATACGCAGTATTTT. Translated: CAITTTSTSGGVGDTQYF.

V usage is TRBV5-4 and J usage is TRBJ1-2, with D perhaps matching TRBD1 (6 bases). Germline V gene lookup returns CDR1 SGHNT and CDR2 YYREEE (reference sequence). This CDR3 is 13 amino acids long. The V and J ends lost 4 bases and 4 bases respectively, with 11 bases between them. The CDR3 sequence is CASSPDSGYGYTF. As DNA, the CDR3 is TGTGCCAGCAGCCCGGACAGTGGCTATGGCTACACCTTC.

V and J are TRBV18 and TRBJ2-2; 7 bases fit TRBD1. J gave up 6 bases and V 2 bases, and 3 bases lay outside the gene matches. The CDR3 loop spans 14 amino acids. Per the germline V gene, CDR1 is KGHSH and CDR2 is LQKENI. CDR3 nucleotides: TGTGCCAGCTCACCAGACAGGGTTGCCGGGGAGCTGTTTTTT. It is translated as CASSPDRVAGELFF.

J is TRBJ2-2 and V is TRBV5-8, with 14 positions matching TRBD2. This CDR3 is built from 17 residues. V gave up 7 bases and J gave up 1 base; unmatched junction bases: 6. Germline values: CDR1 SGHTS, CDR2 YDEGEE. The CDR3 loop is CASSGTSGGRNTGELFF. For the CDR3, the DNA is TGTGCCAGCTCCGGGACTAGCGGGGGACGGAACACCGGGGAGCTGTTTTTT. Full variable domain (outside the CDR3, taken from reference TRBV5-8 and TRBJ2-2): EAGVTQSPTHLIKTRGQQATLRCSPISGHTSVYWYQQALGLGLQFLLWYDEGEERNRGNFPPRFSGRQFPNYSSELNVNALELEDSALYLCASSGTSGGRNTGELFFGEGSRLTVL.

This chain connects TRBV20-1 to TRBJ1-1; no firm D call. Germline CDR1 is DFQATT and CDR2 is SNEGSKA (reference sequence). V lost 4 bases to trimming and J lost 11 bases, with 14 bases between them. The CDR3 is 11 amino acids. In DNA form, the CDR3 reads TGCAGTGCTAAGCTACAGACGACGGCTTTCTTT. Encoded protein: CSAKLQTTAFF.